A single TCR beta chain is shown here with its context. No cognate antigen has been identified for it. Base qualities were left out, and no much larger clone turns up one base away. This entry comes from a study of lymphopenia after photon versus proton radiotherapy (dated by TCRdb to about 2019). Study-wide context: In patients with gastrointestinal tumors who developed high-grade lymphopenia, the study compared the immunological effects of photon radiation therapy with those of proton radiation therapy. The approximately 20 patients in the cohort had gastrointestinal tumors, were treated with either photon or proton therapy, and subsequently developed lymphopenia. The study aimed to characterize how the two radiation modalities differ in their impact on the immune system. The paper as a whole reports these results and caveats: Across the cohort, a larger post-nadir drop in TCR diversity was inversely correlated with overall survival time among patients who died. After the lymphocyte count nadir, repertoires from photon-treated patients showed oligoclonal expansion, particularly of CD8+ Temra cells, and this expansion drove the decline in diversity. Relative stability during treatment was observed in proton-treated patients, whereas loss of naive T cells and TCR diversity and gain of effector/memory populations were observed in photon-treated patients. The survival association was assessed only in patients who died, and the authors presented better survival with proton therapy as a possibility rather than a demonstrated result.

V lost 3 bases and J lost 7 bases; the stretch between them is 17 bases long. From a lookup of the germline V gene, CDR1 and CDR2 are SGHDT and YYEEEE. The cysteine opens and the phenylalanine closes a CDR3 of 15 amino acids. The read is trimmed to its CDR3 DNA, 45 bases read in frame from base 1. The protocol used for the library was the immunoSEQ multiplex PCR assay. Deep sequencing of rearranged TCR beta loci, alongside multiparametric flow cytometry, was used to profile T cell repertoires. Here the immuneACCESS table is served through TCRdb, limited to in-frame sequences with V and J called. Missing clones are a known gap in these copies; in checked studies unresolved V genes cover under half, and the rest lacks a known reason. In all, the sample holds about 70,000 clones, and 92% of those were seen once. The leading ten clones occupy around 2% of the sample.

The sequence was collected from a woman aged 40 to 55 with cholangiocarcinoma. Specimen: peripheral blood, collected from a patient treated with photon-based radiotherapy. In this chain, TRBV5-6 is recombined with TRBJ2-1; possibly the D gene is TRBD2, per 6 matching bases. This receptor has the CDR3 CASSWGTGAVNEQFF. The DNA sequence is as follows: TGTGCCAGCAGCTGGGGGACTGGAGCAGTGAATGAGCAGTTCTTC.